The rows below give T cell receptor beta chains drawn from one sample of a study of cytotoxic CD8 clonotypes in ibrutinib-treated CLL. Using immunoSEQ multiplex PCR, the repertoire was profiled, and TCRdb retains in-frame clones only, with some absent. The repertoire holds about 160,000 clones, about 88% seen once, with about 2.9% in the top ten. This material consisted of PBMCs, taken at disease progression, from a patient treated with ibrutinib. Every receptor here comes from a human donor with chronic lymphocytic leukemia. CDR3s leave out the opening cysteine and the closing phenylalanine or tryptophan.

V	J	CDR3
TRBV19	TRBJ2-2	ASSTRTGELF
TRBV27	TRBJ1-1	ASSSGPGQGLQGGSTEAF
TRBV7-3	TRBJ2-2	ASSPSDRDTGELF
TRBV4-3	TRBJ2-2	ASSQVAGNTGELF
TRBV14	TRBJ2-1	ASSQVAGGLYNEQF
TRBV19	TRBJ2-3	ASSMRARQDTQY
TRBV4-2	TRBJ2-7	ASSQVFRGTGEHEQY
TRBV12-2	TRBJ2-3	ASRPWGGSQY
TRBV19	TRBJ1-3	ASRTGGNTIY
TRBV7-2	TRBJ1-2	ASSPLGLGYGYT
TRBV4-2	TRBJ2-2	ASSQEGTEAGELF
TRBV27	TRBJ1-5	ASSSRRDREEYSNQPQH
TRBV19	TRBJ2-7	ASSDWAEQY
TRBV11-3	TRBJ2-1	ASSLGRTSSTEQF
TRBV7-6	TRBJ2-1	ASKETEAGHNEQF
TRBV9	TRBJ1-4	ASSPTGSHATNEKLF
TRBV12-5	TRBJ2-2	ASGLGQFTGELF
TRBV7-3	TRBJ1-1	ASSLGPTGTEAF
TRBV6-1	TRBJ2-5	ASSYGGLETQY
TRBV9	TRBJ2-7	ASSPQGRGRSYEQY
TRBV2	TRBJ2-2	ASRSGGTGELF
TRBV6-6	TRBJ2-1	ASRWDKGVYNEQF
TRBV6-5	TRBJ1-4	ATSRQGANEKLF
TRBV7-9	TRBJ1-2	ASSPWGQGYGYT
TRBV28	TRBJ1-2	ASSLSGTGLHYGYT
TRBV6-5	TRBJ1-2	ASSYSQGMGGYT
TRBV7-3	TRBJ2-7	ASSLKTTGAPYEQY
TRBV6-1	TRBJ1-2	ASSEWGPDLYGYT
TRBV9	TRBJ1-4	ASGGVREKLF
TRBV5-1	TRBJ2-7	ASSYDELEQY
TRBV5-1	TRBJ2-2	ASSLQDTGELF
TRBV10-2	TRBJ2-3	ASSRLGTSTDTQY
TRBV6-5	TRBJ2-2	ASSRTLVRSGELF
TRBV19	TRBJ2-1	ASSSPGLAGGGEQF
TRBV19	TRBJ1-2	ASSINYGYT
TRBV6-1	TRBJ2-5	ASSSGVGETQY
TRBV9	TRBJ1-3	ASSRDTFSGNTIY
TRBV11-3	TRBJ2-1	ASSLTSSPHEQF
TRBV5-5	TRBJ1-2	ASSSDLGIVGYT
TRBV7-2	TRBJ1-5	ASREQGILSQPQH
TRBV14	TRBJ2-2	ASSQGLNSRYTGELF
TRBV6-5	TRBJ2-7	ASSFLYEQY
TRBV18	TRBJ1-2	ASSPGQNYGYT
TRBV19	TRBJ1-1	ASSSDREGTEAF
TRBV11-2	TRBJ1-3	ASSLDGGSGNTIY
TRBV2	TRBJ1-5	ATHGQPGQPQH
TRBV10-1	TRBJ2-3	ASSEYRVEGDTQY
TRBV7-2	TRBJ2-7	ASSTGTGERLGQY
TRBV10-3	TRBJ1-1	AISESARGPFEAF
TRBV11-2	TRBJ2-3	ASRHAGGRDTQY
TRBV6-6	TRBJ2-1	ASSYSIERGEQF
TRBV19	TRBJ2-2	ASSIEGVSGLYTGELF
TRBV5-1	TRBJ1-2	ASSETRQGSSGYT
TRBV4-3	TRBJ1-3	ASSQQTGEGNTIY
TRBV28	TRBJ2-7	ASTPRLDSGHEQY
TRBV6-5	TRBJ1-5	ASSPAGQGGQPQH
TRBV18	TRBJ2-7	ASSPERDHYEQY
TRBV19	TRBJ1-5	ASSMYRGRLDQPQH
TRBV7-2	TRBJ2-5	ASSEIRGRQETQY